One and the same sample provided the 5 T cell receptor beta chains below, sequenced in a study of T cell clonotyping in hematopoietic cell transplantation (dated by TCRdb to the early 2020s). The library came from the immunoSEQ multiplex PCR assay. TCRdb holds this immuneACCESS table with in-frame rearrangements only. Some clones are missing; in checked studies, unresolved V genes explain under half, and the rest has no known cause. In all, the sample holds nearly 70,000 clones, and roughly 94% of those were seen once. The leading ten clones occupy about 1.5% of the sample. Sequencing input: peripheral blood mononuclear cells. These receptor sequences come from a man aged 50-60 years in good health. Some clones in this sample may be carry-over from other donors' samples.

The chain recombines TRBV11-2 with TRBJ2-1, with 7 bases aligning to TRBD2. Germline lookup yields CDR1 SGHAT and CDR2 FQNNGV. The V segment lost 0 bases and the J segment 6 bases; nucleotides outside the gene matches: 5. The CDR3 extends over 15 amino acids. Written as DNA, the CDR3 is TGTGCCAGCAGCTTAGAGCGTTGGGGGGGCAATGAGCAGTTCTTC. It yields the protein CASSLERWGGNEQFF.

This chain connects TRBV7-7 to TRBJ2-5, with 7 bases that match TRBD1. V trimming: 5 bases; J trimming: 2 bases; junction bases outside the gene matches: 2. Germline V CDR1 and CDR2: SSHAT, FNYEAQ (reference sequence). This CDR3 comprises 13 residues. Here the CDR3 DNA reads TGTGCCAGCAGCCAGGGACAGCAAGAGACCCAGTACTTC. This translates into CASSQGQQETQYF.

The chain uses TRBV21-1 and TRBJ2-7; the table's D call TRBD1 went unverified against the DNA. TRBV21-1 is termed a pseudogene. This CDR3 spans 16 amino acids. The CDR3 bases are TGTGCCAGCAGCAACCCCCCCGGACAGGGACACGACGAGCAGTACTTC. It codes for CASSNPPGQGHDEQYF.

The chain is built from TRBV27 and TRBJ2-2; D remains ambiguous. The CDR3 runs to 14 residues. V was shortened by 8 bases and J by 1 base, with 11 bases between the two germline ends. Germline V gene sequence: CDR1 MNHEY, CDR2 SMNVEV (reference sequence). In DNA, the CDR3 is TGTGCCAGCTCCCCCCCGGGGAACACCGGGGAGCTGTTTTTT. Translation gives CASSPPGNTGELFF.

The V and J genes are TRBV6-5 and TRBJ2-7; no clear D. The germline V gene encodes CDR1 MNHEY and CDR2 SVGAGI. The CDR3 consists of 12 residues. V was clipped by 6 bases and J by 3 bases, with 9 bases between them. CDR3 residues: CASRDFLYEQYF. In DNA form, the CDR3 reads TGTGCCAGCAGAGACTTTCTCTACGAGCAGTACTTC.